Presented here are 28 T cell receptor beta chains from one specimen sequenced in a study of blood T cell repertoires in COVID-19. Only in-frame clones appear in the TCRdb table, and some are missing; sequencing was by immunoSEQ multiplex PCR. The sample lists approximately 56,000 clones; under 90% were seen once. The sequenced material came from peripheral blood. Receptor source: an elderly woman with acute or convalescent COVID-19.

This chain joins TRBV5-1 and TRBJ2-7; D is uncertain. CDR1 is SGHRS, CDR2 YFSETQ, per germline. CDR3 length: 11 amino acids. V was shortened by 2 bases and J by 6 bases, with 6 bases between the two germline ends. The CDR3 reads CASSFDFEQYF. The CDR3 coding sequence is TGCGCCAGCAGCTTCGACTTCGAGCAGTACTTC.

The CDR3 coding sequence is TGTGCCAGCGGGGGACAGGAGAACACTGAAGCTTTCTTT. This sequence encodes CASGGQENTEAFF. V is TRBV27 and J is TRBJ1-1; 8 bases agree with TRBD1. This CDR3 has 13 amino acids. J gave up 1 base and V 8 bases, and 3 bases lay outside the gene matches. CDR1 and CDR2 (germline): MNHEY, SMNVEV (reference sequence).

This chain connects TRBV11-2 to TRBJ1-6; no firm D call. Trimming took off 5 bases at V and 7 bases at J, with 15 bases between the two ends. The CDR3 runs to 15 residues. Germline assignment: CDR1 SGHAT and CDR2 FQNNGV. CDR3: CASSPGGNTNSPLHF. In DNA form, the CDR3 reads TGTGCCAGCAGCCCGGGCGGGAATACCAATTCACCCCTCCACTTT.

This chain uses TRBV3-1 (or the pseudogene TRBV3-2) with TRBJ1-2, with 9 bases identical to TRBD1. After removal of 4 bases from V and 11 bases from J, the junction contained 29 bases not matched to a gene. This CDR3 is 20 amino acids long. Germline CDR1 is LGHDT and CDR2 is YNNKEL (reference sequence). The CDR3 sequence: CASSREDRDRDWVFAPKYTF. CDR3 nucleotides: TGTGCCAGCAGCCGGGAGGATCGGGACAGGGATTGGGTATTCGCCCCAAAATACACCTTC.

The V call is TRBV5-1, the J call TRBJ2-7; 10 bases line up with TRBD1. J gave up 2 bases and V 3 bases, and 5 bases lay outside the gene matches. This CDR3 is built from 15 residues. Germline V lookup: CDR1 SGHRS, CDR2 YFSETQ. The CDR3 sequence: CASSSGQGGAYEQYF. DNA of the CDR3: TGCGCCAGCAGCTCCGGACAGGGGGGAGCCTACGAGCAGTACTTC.

This chain's CDR3 is CSAGRGAEAFF. As DNA, the CDR3 is TGCAGTGCTGGGAGGGGGGCTGAAGCTTTCTTT. The V and J genes are TRBV20-1 and TRBJ1-1, with D possibly matching TRBD1 (6 bases). The CDR3 runs to 11 residues. Trimming shortened V by 5 bases and J by 6 bases, and 10 bases separated the two germline ends. The V gene's germline CDR1 is DFQATT and CDR2 SNEGSKA (reference sequence).

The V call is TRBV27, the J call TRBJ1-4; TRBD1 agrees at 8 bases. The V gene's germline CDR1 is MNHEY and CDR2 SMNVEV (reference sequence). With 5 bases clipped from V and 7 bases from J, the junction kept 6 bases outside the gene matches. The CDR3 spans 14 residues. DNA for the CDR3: TGTGCCAGCAGTCCGGGACAGGTCCGTGAAAAACTGTTTTTT. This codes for CASSPGQVREKLFF.

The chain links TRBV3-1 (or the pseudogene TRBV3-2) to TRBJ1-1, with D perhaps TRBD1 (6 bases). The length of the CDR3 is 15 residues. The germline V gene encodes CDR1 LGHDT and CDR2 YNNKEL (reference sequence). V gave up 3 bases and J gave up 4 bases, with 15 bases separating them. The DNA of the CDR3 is TGTGCCAGCAGCCAGGCCGACAGAGGGGGCACTGAAGCTTTCTTT. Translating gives CASSQADRGGTEAFF.

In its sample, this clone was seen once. The CDR3 sequence is CASGTGSNQPQHF. In DNA form, the CDR3 reads TGTGCCAGCGGAACAGGTAGCAATCAGCCCCAGCATTTT. The gene calls are TRBV12-3 or TRBV12-4 and TRBJ1-5; D possibly corresponds to TRBD1 (5 bases). This CDR3 region has 13 residues. The V and J ends lost 8 bases and 0 bases respectively, with 8 bases between them.

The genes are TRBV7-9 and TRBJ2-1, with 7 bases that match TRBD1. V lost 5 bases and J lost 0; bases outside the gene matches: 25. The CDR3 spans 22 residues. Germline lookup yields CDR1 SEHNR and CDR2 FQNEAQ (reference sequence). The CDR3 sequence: CASSSSLPGTDQYPTSYNEQFF. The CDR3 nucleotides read TGTGCCAGCAGCAGCTCCCTCCCCGGGACAGATCAATACCCAACCTCCTACAATGAGCAGTTCTTC.

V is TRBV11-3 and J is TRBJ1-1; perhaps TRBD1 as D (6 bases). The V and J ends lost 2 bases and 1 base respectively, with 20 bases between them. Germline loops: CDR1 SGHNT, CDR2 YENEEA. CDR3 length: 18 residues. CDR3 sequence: CASSLRQGSVAWNTEAFF. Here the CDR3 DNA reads TGTGCCAGCAGCTTAAGGCAGGGGTCAGTTGCGTGGAACACTGAAGCTTTCTTT.

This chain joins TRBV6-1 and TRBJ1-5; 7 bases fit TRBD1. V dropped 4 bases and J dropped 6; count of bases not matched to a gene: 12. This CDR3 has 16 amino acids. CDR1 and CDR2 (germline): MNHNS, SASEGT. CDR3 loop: CASSVLNRGVGQPQHF. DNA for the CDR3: TGTGCCAGCAGTGTCCTTAACAGGGGAGTAGGTCAGCCCCAGCATTTT.

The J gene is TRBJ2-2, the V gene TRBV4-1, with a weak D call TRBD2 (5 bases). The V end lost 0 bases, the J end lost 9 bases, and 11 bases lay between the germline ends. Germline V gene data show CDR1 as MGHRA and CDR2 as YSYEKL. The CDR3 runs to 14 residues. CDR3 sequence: CASSQDRGRRELFF. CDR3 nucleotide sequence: TGCGCCAGCAGCCAAGATCGAGGGAGACGGGAGCTGTTTTTT.

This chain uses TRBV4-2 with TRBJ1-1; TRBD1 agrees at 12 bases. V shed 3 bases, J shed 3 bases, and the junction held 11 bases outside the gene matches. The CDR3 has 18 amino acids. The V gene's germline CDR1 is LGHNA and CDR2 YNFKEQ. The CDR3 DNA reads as TGTGCCAGCAGCCAGCGGGTGGGGACAGGGGGCTTGGACACTGAAGCTTTCTTT. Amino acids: CASSQRVGTGGLDTEAFF.

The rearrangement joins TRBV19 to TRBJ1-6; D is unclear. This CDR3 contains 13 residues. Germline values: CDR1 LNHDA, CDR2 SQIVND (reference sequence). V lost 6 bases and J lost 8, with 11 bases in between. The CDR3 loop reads CASRPREDSPLHF. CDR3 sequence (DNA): TGTGCCAGTAGACCCCGAGAGGATTCACCCCTCCACTTT.

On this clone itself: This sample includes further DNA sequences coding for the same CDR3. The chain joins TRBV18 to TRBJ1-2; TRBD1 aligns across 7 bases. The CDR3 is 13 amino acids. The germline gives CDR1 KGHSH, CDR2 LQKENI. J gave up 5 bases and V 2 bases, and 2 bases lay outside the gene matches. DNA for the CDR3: TGTGCCAGCTCACCAGACAGGGTTTATGGCTACACCTTC. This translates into CASSPDRVYGYTF.

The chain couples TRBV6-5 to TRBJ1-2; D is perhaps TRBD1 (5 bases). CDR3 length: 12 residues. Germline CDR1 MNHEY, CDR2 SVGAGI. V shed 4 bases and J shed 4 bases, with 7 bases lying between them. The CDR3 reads CASSSDTYGYTF. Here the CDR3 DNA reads TGTGCCAGCAGTTCGGACACCTATGGCTACACCTTC.

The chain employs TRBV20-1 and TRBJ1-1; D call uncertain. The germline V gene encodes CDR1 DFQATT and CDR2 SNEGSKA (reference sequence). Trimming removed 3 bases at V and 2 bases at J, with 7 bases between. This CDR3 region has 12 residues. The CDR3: CSASLRNTEAFF. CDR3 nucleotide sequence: TGCAGTGCTAGTCTCAGAAACACTGAAGCTTTCTTT.

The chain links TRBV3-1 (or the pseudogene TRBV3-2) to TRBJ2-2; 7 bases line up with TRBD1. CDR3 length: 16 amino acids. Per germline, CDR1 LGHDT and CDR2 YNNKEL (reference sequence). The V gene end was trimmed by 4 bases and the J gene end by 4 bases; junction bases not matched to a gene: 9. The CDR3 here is CASSRRQGRSTGELFF. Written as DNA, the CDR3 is TGTGCCAGCAGCCGCCGACAGGGAAGGAGCACCGGGGAGCTGTTTTTT.

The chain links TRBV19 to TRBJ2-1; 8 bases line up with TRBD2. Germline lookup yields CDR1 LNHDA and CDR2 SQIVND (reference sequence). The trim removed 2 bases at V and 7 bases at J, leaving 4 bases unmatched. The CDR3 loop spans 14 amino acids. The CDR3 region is CASSIRLAGNEQFF. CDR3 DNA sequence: TGTGCCAGTAGTATAAGGTTAGCGGGGAATGAGCAGTTCTTC.

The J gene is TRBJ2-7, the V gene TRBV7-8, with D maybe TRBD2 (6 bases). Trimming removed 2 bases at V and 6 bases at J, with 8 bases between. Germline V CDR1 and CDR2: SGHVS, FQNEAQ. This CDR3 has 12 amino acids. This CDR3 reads CASSLWGGEQYF. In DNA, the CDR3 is TGTGCCAGCAGCTTATGGGGAGGCGAGCAGTACTTC.

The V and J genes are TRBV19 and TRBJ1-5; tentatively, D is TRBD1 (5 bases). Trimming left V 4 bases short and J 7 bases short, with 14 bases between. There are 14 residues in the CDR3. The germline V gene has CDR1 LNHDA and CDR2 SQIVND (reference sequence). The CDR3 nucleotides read TGTGCCAGTAGTAACACAGGTTCCGGCCAGCCCCAGCATTTT. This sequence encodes CASSNTGSGQPQHF.

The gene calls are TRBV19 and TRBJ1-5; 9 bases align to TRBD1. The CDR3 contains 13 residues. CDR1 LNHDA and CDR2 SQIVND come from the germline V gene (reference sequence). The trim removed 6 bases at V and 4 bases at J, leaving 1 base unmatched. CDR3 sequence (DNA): TGTGCCAGTAGGGGGACAGGGAATCAGCCCCAGCATTTT. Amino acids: CASRGTGNQPQHF.

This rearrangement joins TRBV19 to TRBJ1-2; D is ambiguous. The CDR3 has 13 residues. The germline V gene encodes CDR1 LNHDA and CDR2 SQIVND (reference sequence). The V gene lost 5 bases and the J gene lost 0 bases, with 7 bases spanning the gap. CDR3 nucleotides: TGTGCCAGTAGTCCCGACACTAACTATGGCTACACCTTC. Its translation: CASSPDTNYGYTF.

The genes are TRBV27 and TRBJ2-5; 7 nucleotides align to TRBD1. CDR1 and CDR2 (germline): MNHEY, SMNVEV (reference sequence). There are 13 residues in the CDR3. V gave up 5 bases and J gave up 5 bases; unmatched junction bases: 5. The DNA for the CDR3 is TGTGCCAGCAGTCCCCAGGGGGTCGAGACCCAGTACTTC. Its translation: CASSPQGVETQYF.

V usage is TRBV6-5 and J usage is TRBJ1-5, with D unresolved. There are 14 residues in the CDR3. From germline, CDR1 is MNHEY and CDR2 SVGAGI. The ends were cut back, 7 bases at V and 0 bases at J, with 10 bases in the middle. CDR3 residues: CASTGVDSNQPQHF. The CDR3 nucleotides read TGTGCCAGCACCGGAGTTGATAGCAATCAGCCCCAGCATTTT.

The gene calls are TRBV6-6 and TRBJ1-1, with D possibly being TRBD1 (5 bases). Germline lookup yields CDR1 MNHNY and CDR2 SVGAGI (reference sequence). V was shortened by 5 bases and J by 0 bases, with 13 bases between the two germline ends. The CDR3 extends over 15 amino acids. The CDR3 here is CASSPARTLNTEAFF. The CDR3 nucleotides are TGTGCCAGCAGTCCCGCCCGGACACTGAACACTGAAGCTTTCTTT.

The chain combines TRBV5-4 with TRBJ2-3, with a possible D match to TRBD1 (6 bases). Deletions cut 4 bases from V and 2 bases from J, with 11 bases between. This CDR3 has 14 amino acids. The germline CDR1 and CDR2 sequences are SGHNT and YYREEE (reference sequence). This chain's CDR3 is CASSLRDITDTQYF. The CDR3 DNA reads TGTGCCAGCAGCCTCCGGGACATCACAGATACGCAGTATTTT.